This record looks at one T cell receptor beta chain sequence and its context. What it binds is unknown. Reasons for excluding patients were uncontrolled infection, other autoimmune disease, pregnancy or lactation. Diagnosis relied on clinical symptoms, serum thyroxine and TRAb, thyroid ultrasound and orbital computed tomography. Around 9.8 ml fresh peripheral blood yielded the PBMCs. The germline gives CDR1 SNHLY, CDR2 FYNNEI. The CDR3 runs 15 residues. V dropped 4 bases and J dropped 2 bases, with 15 bases sitting between them. RNA transcripts gave rise to amplified TCR beta CDR3 regions. During a first-round RT-PCR of the TCR CDR3, the HTBI primer set was used. TCRdb analysed the multiplex PCR reads with MiXCR anew, one entry per CDR3 protein. The sample contains roughly 520,000 distinct CDR3 sequences, around 24% of which appear only once. The sample is drawn from a study of T cells in Graves' hyperthyroidism and ophthalmopathy. Study-wide results and caveats: A model built on 13 V-J features separated ophthalmopathy from stable hyperthyroidism.

The chain uses TRBV2 and TRBJ2-7; TRBD2 might be the D (6 bases). Material: blood. This clonotype originated in a woman between 25 and 40 years old with Graves' ophthalmopathy. Here the CDR3 reads CASSVLRREAYEQYF. CDR3 bases: TGTGCCAGCAGTGTCCTGCGCAGGGAGGCCTACGAGCAGTACTTC.